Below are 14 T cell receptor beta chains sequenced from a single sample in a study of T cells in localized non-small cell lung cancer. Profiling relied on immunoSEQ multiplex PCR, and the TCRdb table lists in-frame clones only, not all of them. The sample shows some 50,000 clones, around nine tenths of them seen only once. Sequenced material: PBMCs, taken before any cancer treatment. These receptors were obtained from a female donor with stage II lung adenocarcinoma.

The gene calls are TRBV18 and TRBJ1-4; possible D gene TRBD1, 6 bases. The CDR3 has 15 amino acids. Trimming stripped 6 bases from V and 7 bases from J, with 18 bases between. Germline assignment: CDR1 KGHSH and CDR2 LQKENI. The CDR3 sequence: CASSLSPGAGEKLFF. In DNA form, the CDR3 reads TGTGCCAGCTCCCTCTCTCCAGGGGCCGGTGAAAAACTGTTTTTT.

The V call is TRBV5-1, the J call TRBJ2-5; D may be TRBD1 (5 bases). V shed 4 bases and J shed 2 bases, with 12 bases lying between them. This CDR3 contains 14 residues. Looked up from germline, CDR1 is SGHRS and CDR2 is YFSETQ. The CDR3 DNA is TGCGCCAGCAGCCGGACCGACAGTCAAGAGACCCAGTACTTC. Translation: CASSRTDSQETQYF. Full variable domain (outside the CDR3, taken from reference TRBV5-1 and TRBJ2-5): KAGVTQTPRYLIKTRGQQVTLSCSPISGHRSVSWYQQTPGQGLQFLFEYFSETQRNKGNFPGRFSGRQFSNSRSEMNVSTLELGDSALYLCASSRTDSQETQYFGPGTRLLVL.

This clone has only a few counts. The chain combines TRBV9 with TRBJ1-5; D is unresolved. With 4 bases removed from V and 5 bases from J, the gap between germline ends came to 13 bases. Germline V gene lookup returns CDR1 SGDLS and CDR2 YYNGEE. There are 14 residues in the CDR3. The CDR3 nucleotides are TGTGCCAGCAGCTCCTGGGGAGGGCATCAGCCCCAGCATTTT. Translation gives CASSSWGGHQPQHF.

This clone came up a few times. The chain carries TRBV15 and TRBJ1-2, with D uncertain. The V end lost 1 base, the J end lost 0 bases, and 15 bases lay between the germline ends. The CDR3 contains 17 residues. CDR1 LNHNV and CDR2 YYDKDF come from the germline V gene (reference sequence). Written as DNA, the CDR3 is TGTGCCACCAGCAGAGCCGACTCCCCAGGCGCTAACTATGGCTACACCTTC. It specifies CATSRADSPGANYGYTF.

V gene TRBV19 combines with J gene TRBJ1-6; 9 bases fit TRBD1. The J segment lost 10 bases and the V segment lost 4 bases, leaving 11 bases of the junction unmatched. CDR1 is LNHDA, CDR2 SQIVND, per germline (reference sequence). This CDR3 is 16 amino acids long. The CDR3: CASSTGRQGVWSPLHF. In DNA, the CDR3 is TGTGCCAGTAGTACCGGGAGACAGGGGGTTTGGTCACCCCTCCACTTT.

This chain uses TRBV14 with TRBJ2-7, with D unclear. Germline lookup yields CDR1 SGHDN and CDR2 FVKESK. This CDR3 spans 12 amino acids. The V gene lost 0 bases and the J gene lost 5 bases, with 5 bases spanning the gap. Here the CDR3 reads CASSQDSHEQYF. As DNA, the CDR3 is TGTGCCAGCAGCCAAGATTCCCACGAGCAGTACTTC.

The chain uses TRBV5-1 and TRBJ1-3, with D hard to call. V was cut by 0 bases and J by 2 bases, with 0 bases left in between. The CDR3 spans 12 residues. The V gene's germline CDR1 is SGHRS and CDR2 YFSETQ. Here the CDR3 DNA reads TGCGCCAGCAGCTTGGCTGGAAACACCATATATTTT. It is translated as CASSLAGNTIYF.

CDR3 sequence reads: CASSSVGQSGLFF. DNA of the CDR3: TGTGCCAGCAGCTCAGTCGGCCAGTCCGGGCTGTTTTTT. The chain uses TRBV11-3 and TRBJ2-2; D gene unclear. Looked up from germline, CDR1 is SGHNT and CDR2 is YENEEA. The V and J ends lost 4 bases and 13 bases respectively, with 16 bases between them. This CDR3 has 13 residues.

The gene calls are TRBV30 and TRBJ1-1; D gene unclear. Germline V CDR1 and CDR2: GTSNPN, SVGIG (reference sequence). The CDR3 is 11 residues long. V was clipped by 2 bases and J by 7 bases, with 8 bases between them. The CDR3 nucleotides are TGTGCCTGGAGTCCGACACGTGAAGCTTTCTTT. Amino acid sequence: CAWSPTREAFF.

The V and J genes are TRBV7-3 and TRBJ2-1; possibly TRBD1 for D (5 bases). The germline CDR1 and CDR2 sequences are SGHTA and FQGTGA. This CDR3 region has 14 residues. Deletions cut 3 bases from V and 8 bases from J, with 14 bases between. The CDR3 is CASSFGQGQYEQFF. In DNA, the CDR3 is TGTGCCAGCAGCTTTGGGCAGGGCCAATATGAGCAGTTCTTC.

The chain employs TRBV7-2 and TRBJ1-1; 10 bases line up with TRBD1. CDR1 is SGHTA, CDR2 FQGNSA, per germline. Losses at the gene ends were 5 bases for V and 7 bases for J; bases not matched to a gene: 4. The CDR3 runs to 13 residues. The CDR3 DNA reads TGTGCCAGCAGCGTGGGACAGGGGCTTGAAGCTTTCTTT. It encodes CASSVGQGLEAFF.

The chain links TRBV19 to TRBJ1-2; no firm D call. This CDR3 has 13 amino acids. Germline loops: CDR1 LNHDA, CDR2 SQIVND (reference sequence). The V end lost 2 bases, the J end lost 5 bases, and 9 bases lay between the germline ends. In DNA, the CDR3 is TGTGCCAGTAGTATAAGTCGGCTTTATGGCTACACCTTC. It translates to CASSISRLYGYTF. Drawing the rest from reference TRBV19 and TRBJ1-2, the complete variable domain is DGGITQSPKYLFRKEGQNVTLSCEQNLNHDAMYWYRQDPGQGLRLIYYSQIVNDFQKGDIAEGYSVSREKKESFPLTVTSAQKNPTAFYLCASSISRLYGYTFGSGTRLTVV.

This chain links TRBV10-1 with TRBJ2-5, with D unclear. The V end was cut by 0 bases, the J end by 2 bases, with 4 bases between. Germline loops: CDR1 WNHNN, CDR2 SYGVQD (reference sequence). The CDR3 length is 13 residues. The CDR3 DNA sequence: TGCGCCAGCAGTGAGTCAATACAAGAGACCCAGTACTTC. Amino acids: CASSESIQETQYF.

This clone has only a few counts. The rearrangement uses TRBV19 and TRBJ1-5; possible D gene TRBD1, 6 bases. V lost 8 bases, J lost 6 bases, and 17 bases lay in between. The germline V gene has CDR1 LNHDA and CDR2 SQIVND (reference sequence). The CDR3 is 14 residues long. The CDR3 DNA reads TGTGCCAGTGGAATTGATGGAGGGGGTCAGCCCCAGCATTTT. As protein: CASGIDGGGQPQHF.